A single sample gave rise to the 21 T cell receptor beta chains below, sequenced in a study of long-term antiretroviral therapy in people with HIV. The immunoSEQ assay was v3.0, run at survey level. Libraries were prepared by immunoSEQ multiplex PCR; TCRdb keeps only in-frame clonotypes and omits some of them. The data contain about 24,000 clones, 81% of them singletons. Sequencing was performed on unsorted PBMCs, taken at the start of antiretroviral therapy, before treatment. The receptors were sampled from a woman aged 18-29 years with HIV.

J is TRBJ2-3 and V is TRBV7-6, with no clear D. Per the germline V gene, CDR1 is SGHVS and CDR2 is FNYEAQ. V shed 3 bases and J shed 4 bases, with 17 bases lying between them. The CDR3 loop spans 16 amino acids. The CDR3 sequence: CASSFASSIMADTQYF. CDR3 bases: TGTGCCAGCAGCTTCGCCTCGAGTATTATGGCAGATACGCAGTATTTT.

The chain is built from TRBV7-8 and TRBJ2-7, with D unclear. Trimming left V 0 bases short and J 5 bases short, with 14 bases between. Germline CDR1 is SGHVS and CDR2 is FQNEAQ. The CDR3 is 15 residues long. For the CDR3, the DNA is TGTGCCAGCAGCTTAGCGCCCAGGCCGGTGCACGAGCAGTACTTC. Translation gives CASSLAPRPVHEQYF.

This chain joins TRBV7-3 and TRBJ2-3; tentatively, D is TRBD1 or TRBD2 (6 bases each). The CDR3 extends over 13 amino acids. Trimming shortened V by 8 bases and J by 8 bases, and 17 bases separated the two germline ends. Germline V gene data show CDR1 as SGHTA and CDR2 as FQGTGA. CDR3 loop: CASPLRGAGTQYF. The CDR3 nucleotides read TGTGCCAGCCCCCTGAGGGGGGCGGGTACGCAGTATTTT.

On this clone: The same CDR3 can be traced to other DNA sequences in this sample. The chain couples TRBV5-6 to TRBJ2-1; 9 bases align to TRBD1. From germline, CDR1 is SGHDT and CDR2 YYEEEE. J gave up 2 bases and V 0 bases, and 0 bases lay outside the gene matches. The CDR3 loop spans 15 amino acids. The CDR3 sequence: CASSLGDRAYNEQFF. The CDR3 DNA reads as TGTGCCAGCAGCTTGGGGGACAGGGCCTACAATGAGCAGTTCTTC.

This sequence joins TRBV7-9 and TRBJ1-6; D unresolved. Looked up from germline, CDR1 is SEHNR and CDR2 is FQNEAQ (reference sequence). Deletions cut 1 base from V and 4 bases from J, with 8 bases between. CDR3 length: 15 amino acids. As DNA, the CDR3 is TGTGCCAGCAGCTTAGACTCCGGGTATAATTCACCCCTCCACTTT. This codes for CASSLDSGYNSPLHF.

The rearrangement joins TRBV6-5 to TRBJ2-7; the D gene is possibly TRBD1 (5 bases). The CDR3 consists of 13 residues. Trimming pared 2 bases from V and 2 bases from J, leaving 7 bases between. Germline V gene sequence: CDR1 MNHEY, CDR2 SVGAGI. This chain's CDR3 is CASSYQGTYEQYF. The CDR3 nucleotides read TGTGCCAGCAGTTACCAGGGCACCTACGAGCAGTACTTC.

The chain couples TRBV14 to TRBJ2-7; unclear D gene. Germline V gene lookup returns CDR1 SGHDN and CDR2 FVKESK. V was clipped by 3 bases and J by 6 bases, with 12 bases between them. The CDR3 runs to 13 residues. In DNA, the CDR3 is TGTGCCAGCAGCCAGGGTCACAGAACCGAGCAGTACTTC. Translation gives CASSQGHRTEQYF.

The chain recombines TRBV11-2 with TRBJ2-7; D possibly corresponds to TRBD1 (6 bases). Germline V gives CDR1 SGHAT, CDR2 FQNNGV. The ends were cut back, 1 base at V and 0 bases at J, with 13 bases in the middle. The CDR3 covers 16 residues. CDR3 in amino acids: CASSLAGTLDSYEQYF. The CDR3 DNA reads TGTGCCAGCAGCTTAGCCGGGACACTAGACTCCTACGAGCAGTACTTC.

The chain has TRBV6-6 and TRBJ1-2; D remains unclear. CDR1 MNHNY and CDR2 SVGAGI come from the germline V gene (reference sequence). Trimming cost V 3 bases and J 5 bases, with 13 bases left between them. The CDR3 is 14 amino acids. Written as DNA, the CDR3 is TGTGCCAGCAGTTATGAGCGAGAAATATATGGCTACACCTTC. It codes for CASSYEREIYGYTF.

This clone appeared once. The chain recombines TRBV5-1 with TRBJ2-3, with 10 bases identical to TRBD2. This CDR3 has 16 amino acids. Germline values: CDR1 SGHRS, CDR2 YFSETQ. Losses at the gene ends were 0 bases for V and 2 bases for J; bases not matched to a gene: 3. The CDR3 sequence is CASSLGAGGPTDTQYF. The CDR3 bases are TGCGCCAGCAGCTTGGGAGCGGGAGGGCCCACAGATACGCAGTATTTT.

This clone appeared once. The chain has TRBV18 and TRBJ2-1; the match to TRBD2 covers 12 bases. Trimming cost V 8 bases and J 5 bases; bases outside gene matches: 4. CDR3 length equals 14 residues. Germline V gene lookup returns CDR1 KGHSH and CDR2 LQKENI. The CDR3 reads CASTTSGSHNEQFF. CDR3 nucleotide sequence: TGTGCCAGCACGACTAGCGGGAGTCACAATGAGCAGTTCTTC.

The genes are TRBV10-2 and TRBJ2-1; 8 nucleotides agree with TRBD2. V lost 6 bases and J lost 6; bases outside the gene matches: 4. This CDR3 is built from 13 residues. CDR1 and CDR2 (germline): WSHSY, SAAADI. The CDR3 loop is CASSGLASNEQFF. In DNA, the CDR3 is TGCGCCAGCAGCGGACTAGCTAGCAATGAGCAGTTCTTC.

The chain employs TRBV25-1 and TRBJ1-6, with D possibly TRBD1 on 6 matching bases. The CDR3 contains 16 residues. Trimming pared 3 bases from V and 7 bases from J, leaving 16 bases between. CDR1 MGHDK and CDR2 SYGVNS come from the germline V gene. The chain's CDR3 is CASSDSLDRPNSPLHF. CDR3 sequence (DNA): TGTGCCAGCAGTGATTCGCTCGACAGGCCGAATTCACCCCTCCACTTT.

The rearrangement joins TRBV7-9 to TRBJ2-1, with D perhaps TRBD1 or TRBD2 (7 bases each). The CDR3 consists of 15 residues. V gave up 0 bases and J gave up 4 bases, with 10 bases separating them. Germline CDR1 and CDR2: SEHNR and FQNEAQ (reference sequence). CDR3 sequence reads: CASSLARGGYNEQFF. The CDR3 coding sequence is TGTGCCAGCAGCTTAGCCAGGGGGGGTTACAATGAGCAGTTCTTC.

The rearrangement links TRBV28 to TRBJ2-7; D gene unclear. The CDR3 length is 17 residues. CDR1 and CDR2 (germline): MDHEN, SYDVKM. Trimming cost V 5 bases and J 2 bases, with 22 bases left between them. CDR3 residues: CASSPPGPGSLAYEQYF. The CDR3 DNA sequence: TGTGCCAGCAGTCCCCCCGGTCCAGGTTCCCTTGCCTACGAGCAGTACTTC.

The V and J genes are TRBV2 and TRBJ1-5; D gene uncertain. Trimming took off 6 bases at V and 0 bases at J, with 15 bases between the two ends. CDR1 SNHLY and CDR2 FYNNEI come from the germline V gene. This CDR3 is 16 amino acids long. CDR3 sequence reads: CASSALERYSNQPQHF. CDR3 nucleotide sequence: TGTGCCAGCAGCGCCTTAGAACGCTATAGCAATCAGCCCCAGCATTTT.

The genes are TRBV27 and TRBJ2-7; D is unresolved. Deletions cut 4 bases from V and 5 bases from J, with 0 bases between. Germline loops: CDR1 MNHEY, CDR2 SMNVEV (reference sequence). The CDR3 has 9 amino acids. CDR3 region: CASSYEQYF. Here the CDR3 DNA reads TGTGCCAGCAGTTACGAGCAGTACTTC.

The V and J genes are TRBV10-3 and TRBJ2-7; D is unresolved. CDR3 size: 14 residues. Per the germline V gene, CDR1 is ENHRY and CDR2 is SYGVKD. V was clipped by 0 bases and J by 1 base, with 7 bases between them. Here the CDR3 reads CAISESHGSYEQYF. The DNA for the CDR3 is TGTGCCATCAGTGAGTCCCACGGTTCCTACGAGCAGTACTTC.

J is TRBJ2-7 and V is TRBV20-1; 7 bases match TRBD2. Germline CDR1 and CDR2: DFQATT and SNEGSKA (reference sequence). The CDR3 length is 11 residues. Trimming at V came to 7 bases and at J to 5 bases, leaving 5 bases not matched to a gene. CDR3 residues: CSVREYDEQYF. CDR3 bases: TGCAGTGTGCGGGAGTACGACGAGCAGTACTTC.

J is TRBJ1-1 and V is TRBV7-2, with 9 bases identical to TRBD1. Germline CDR1 reads SGHTA; CDR2 reads FQGNSA. Unmatched junction bases numbered 7, after V lost 3 bases and J lost 5 bases. The CDR3 totals 15 residues. Here the CDR3 reads CASSFGDRVLTEAFF. The CDR3, as DNA: TGTGCCAGCAGCTTTGGGGACAGGGTTTTGACTGAAGCTTTCTTT.

This chain joins TRBV7-9 and TRBJ2-1; D is unresolved. The CDR3 loop spans 13 amino acids. V lost 1 base and J 7 bases, leaving 8 bases between the germline ends. Germline CDR1 SEHNR, CDR2 FQNEAQ (reference sequence). The CDR3 nucleotides read TGTGCCAGCAGCTTAGGGTCAGAGAATGAGCAGTTCTTC. This codes for CASSLGSENEQFF.